This TCR beta chain was captured by sequencing in a study of beta chain features in type 1 diabetes. Study-wide context: Healthy donors and patients had similar age, gender and cell yields.

The germline gives CDR1 SGHDN, CDR2 FVKESK. The CDR3 covers 13 residues. Trimming shortened V by 5 bases and J by 2 bases, and 9 bases separated the two germline ends. Findings and limits, study-wide: Within each of all four CD4+ subsets, Type 1 diabetes patients had TCRB CDR3s that were moderately but significantly shorter.

This clone occurred a few times. Its matching antigen is unknown. The authors reverse transcribed all of the isolated RNA, so sequencing captured expressed TCRB transcripts. Measured with immunoSEQ multiplex PCR; TCRdb has only the in-frame clones, and not every one. The repertoire includes a few hundred thousand clones, around an eighth of them detected once, and about 0.016% sits in the top ten. Sequencing was done on a sample of naive CD4+ T cells from blood. The rearrangement uses TRBV14 and TRBJ1-1; D perhaps matches TRBD1 (5 bases). This clonotype was sampled from a woman in her late teens or twenties with type 1 diabetes. The DNA of the CDR3 is TGTGCCAGCAGCGCCCAGGGTAACACTGAAGCTTTCTTT. Residues: CASSAQGNTEAFF.